These 11 T cell receptor beta chains were all obtained from the same sample, sequenced in a study of T-cell memory formation after mild COVID-19 (dated by TCRdb to the early 2020s). The library was made by 5' RACE. The sample was run on an Illumina NovaSeq 6000. The public reads were quality trimmed at Q25 with fastp and then assembled into clones with MiXCR by TCRdb, keeping productive beta chains. Each CDR3 protein gets just one entry, which takes the most common genes and DNA from the rows behind it. This sample holds 140,000 to 150,000 distinct CDR3 sequences; roughly a quarter were observed only once. The ten largest make up 24% of the sample. The sequencing input was PBMCs or a T cell subset sorted from them (not recorded which). All receptors derive from an adult woman who had mild COVID-19 (a few samples of this study predate the infection). The sample titles of this study are shuffled in the database, so cell type and time point are left out; the donor was told from shared clones.

This clonotype was counted a few times. The CDR3 loop reads CASSDGTGGYEQYF. The CDR3 region has the DNA TGTGCCAGCAGCGACGGGACAGGGGGCTACGAGCAGTACTTC. The chain carries TRBV9 and TRBJ2-7, with TRBD1 identical over 11 bases. This CDR3 comprises 14 residues. The germline gives CDR1 SGDLS, CDR2 YYNGEE. V lost 3 bases, J lost 3 bases, and 2 bases stayed unmatched.

The chain couples TRBV7-6 to TRBJ2-7; a possible D gene is TRBD1 (6 bases). The CDR3 loop spans 16 amino acids. Germline V gene lookup returns CDR1 SGHVS and CDR2 FNYEAQ. Trimming removed 5 bases at V and 2 bases at J, with 19 bases between. CDR3 coding DNA: TGTGCCAGCAGCCACCGAACAGGGCCCACACCCTACGAGCAGTACTTC. It yields the protein CASSHRTGPTPYEQYF. The whole variable domain, remainder taken from reference TRBV7-6 and TRBJ2-7, is GAGVSQSPRYKVTKRGQDVALRCDPISGHVSLYWYRQALGQGPEFLTYFNYEAQQDKSGLPNDRFSAERPEGSISTLTIQRTEQRDSAMYRCASSHRTGPTPYEQYFGPGTRLTVT.

In this sample, this clonotype turned up a few times. This chain uses TRBV6-2 or TRBV6-3 with TRBJ2-5; perhaps TRBD2 as D (5 bases). This CDR3 has 14 residues. The V gene lost 6 bases and the J gene lost 4 bases, with 15 bases spanning the gap. Germline CDR1 and CDR2: MNHEY and SVGEGT. The CDR3 loop is CASSNGVWGETQYF. CDR3 nucleotides: TGTGCCAGCAGCAACGGGGTGTGGGGAGAGACCCAGTACTTC.

This clonotype was found a few times. V is TRBV11-2 and J is TRBJ2-1, with 11 bases lining up with TRBD2. V gave up 3 bases and J gave up 6 bases; unmatched junction bases: 4. Germline-derived CDR1 and CDR2 are SGHAT and FQNNGV. This CDR3 comprises 15 residues. In DNA, the CDR3 is TGTGCCAGCAGCTTCCTAGCGGGGGGAGCCAATGAGCAGTTCTTC. It is translated as CASSFLAGGANEQFF.

The chain joins TRBV2 to TRBJ2-7, with D unclear. The CDR3 length is 10 residues. V dropped 11 bases and J dropped 0 bases, with 5 bases sitting between them. CDR1 is SNHLY and CDR2 is FYNNEI in the germline V gene. CDR3 residues: CAPHSYEQYF. In DNA, the CDR3 is TGTGCCCCACACTCCTACGAGCAGTACTTC.

This clonotype was seen a few times. The J gene is TRBJ1-5, the V gene TRBV6-1; 7 nucleotides align to TRBD1. The CDR3 sequence is 15 residues long. With 1 base clipped from V and 6 bases from J, the junction kept 6 bases outside the gene matches. Per germline, CDR1 MNHNS and CDR2 SASEGT. CDR3: CASSEGTGSSQPQHF. The CDR3 DNA is TGTGCCAGCAGTGAAGGGACAGGATCTAGTCAGCCCCAGCATTTT.

This clonotype was seen at least ten times. The gene calls are TRBV7-8 and TRBJ2-3; tentatively, D is TRBD2 (6 bases). With 1 base removed from V and 4 bases from J, the gap between germline ends came to 15 bases. Germline V gives CDR1 SGHVS, CDR2 FQNEAQ. The CDR3 consists of 16 residues. As DNA, the CDR3 is TGTGCCAGCAGCTTAGTGGGGGGAGAGCTGTCAGATACGCAGTATTTT. Its protein product is CASSLVGGELSDTQYF.

The rearrangement uses TRBV6-2 or TRBV6-3 and TRBJ2-5; 7 bases map to TRBD2. Per germline, CDR1 MNHEY and CDR2 SVGEGT. This CDR3 has 15 amino acids. V shed 5 bases and J 3 bases; nucleotides not matched to a gene: 9. The CDR3 sequence: CASSPGGSWEETQYF. The CDR3 region has the DNA TGTGCCAGCAGTCCGGGCGGGAGTTGGGAAGAGACCCAGTACTTC.

The chain has TRBV4-1 and TRBJ1-5; TRBD1 matches at 8 bases. V lost 0 bases, J lost 6 bases, and 1 base stayed unmatched. This CDR3 has 14 residues. CDR1 and CDR2 from the germline V gene are MGHRA and YSYEKL. As DNA, the CDR3 is TGCGCCAGCAGCCAAGAGACAGGGGCTCAGCCCCAGCATTTT. This gives the protein CASSQETGAQPQHF.

The count of this clonotype is one. The chain couples TRBV19 to TRBJ2-7; 8 nucleotides line up with TRBD1. Per germline, CDR1 LNHDA and CDR2 SQIVND (reference sequence). There are 16 residues in the CDR3. V was clipped by 1 base and J by 2 bases; unmatched bases: 7. The CDR3 spells CASSIAGQGATYEQYF. CDR3 DNA: TGTGCCAGTAGTATAGCCGGACAGGGCGCTACCTACGAGCAGTACTTC.

This clonotype was observed a few times. V usage is TRBV5-6 and J usage is TRBJ1-1, with D possibly matching TRBD1 (5 bases). Per the germline V gene, CDR1 is SGHDT and CDR2 is YYEEEE. Trimming cost V 4 bases and J 4 bases, with 17 bases left between them. This CDR3 region has 15 residues. The CDR3 nucleotides are TGTGCCAGCAGCCCCGAGTACAGACAGCGCACTGAAGCTTTCTTT. It yields the protein CASSPEYRQRTEAFF.